This T cell receptor beta chain was identified during a study of T cells expressing NK-cell markers. Turning to the study itself: It was sorted CD3+CD56-NKG2C+, CD3+CD56+NKG2C- and CD3+CD56+NKG2C+ T cells that provided the TCR beta repertoires. Just one sequenced donor of eight was HCMV-seronegative, while seven were seropositive. Study-level points and caveats: About 1.0-7.0% of CD8+ T cells in over five donors belonged to dominant NKG2C+ clonotypes.

Libraries used 5'RACE template switching adding universal primer site and UMIs. TCRdb processed the 5' RACE reads again and assigns one entry to each CDR3 protein, with no DNA. The sample table sets out about 460,000 distinct CDR3 sequences. Worth noting for this clonotype: Its antigen remains unidentified.

This CDR3 is built from 15 residues. Material for sequencing was blood T cells: a sorted CD56 or NKG2C T cell subset, CD4+ or CD8+ T cells, or bulk PBMC T cells (not recorded which). This clonotype originated in a woman aged 45-59 years in good health. The chain employs TRBV12-3 or TRBV12-4 and TRBJ1-4. The CDR3 protein is CASSPREARNEKLFF.